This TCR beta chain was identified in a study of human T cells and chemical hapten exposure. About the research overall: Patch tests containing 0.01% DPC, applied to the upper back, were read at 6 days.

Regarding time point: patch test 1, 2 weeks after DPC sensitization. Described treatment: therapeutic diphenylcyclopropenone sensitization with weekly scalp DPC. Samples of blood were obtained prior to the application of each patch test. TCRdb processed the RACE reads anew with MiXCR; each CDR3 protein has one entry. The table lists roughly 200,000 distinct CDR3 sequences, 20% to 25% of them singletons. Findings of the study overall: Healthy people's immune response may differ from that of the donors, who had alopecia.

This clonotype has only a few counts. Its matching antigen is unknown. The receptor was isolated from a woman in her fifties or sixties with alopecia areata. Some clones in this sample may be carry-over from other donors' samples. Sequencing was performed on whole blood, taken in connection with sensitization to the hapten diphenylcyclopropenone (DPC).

CDR3 region: CASSIGLAAYNEQFF. In nucleotides, the CDR3 is TGTGCCAGCAGTATCGGACTAGCGGCCTACAATGAGCAGTTCTTC. This chain connects TRBV6-6 to TRBJ2-1; 10 bases fit TRBD2. V dropped 5 bases and J dropped 2; count of bases not matched to a gene: 3. The germline V gene has CDR1 MNHNY and CDR2 SVGAGI (reference sequence). This CDR3 contains 15 residues.